These 7 T cell receptor beta chains originate from one sample sequenced in a study of T-cell memory formation after mild COVID-19. One entry per CDR3 protein results from TCRdb running MiXCR on the 5' RACE reads. The table lists tens of thousands of distinct CDR3 sequences, 6% to 7% of them singletons. The sequencing input was PBMCs or a T cell subset sorted from them (not recorded which). These receptors were obtained from an adult who had mild COVID-19 (a few samples of this study predate the infection). Cell type and time point are not known.

This clonotype was picked up a small number of times. The J gene is TRBJ1-2, the V gene TRBV7-8; TRBD1 might be the D (6 bases). V was shortened by 6 bases and J by 2 bases, with 13 bases between the two germline ends. In germline, CDR1 is SGHVS, CDR2 FQNEAQ. The CDR3 spans 14 residues. Here the CDR3 DNA reads TGTGCCAGCAGTCCTACAGGGCAAAACTATGGCTACACCTTC. This translates into CASSPTGQNYGYTF.

This clonotype has a count of ten or more. V usage is TRBV18 and J usage is TRBJ2-3, with D possibly being TRBD2 (5 bases). V was clipped by 2 bases and J by 1 base, with 13 bases between them. The CDR3 contains 16 residues. Germline CDR1 KGHSH, CDR2 LQKENI. CDR3 sequence reads: CASSPGLLLGTDTQYF. The CDR3 DNA is TGTGCCAGCTCACCAGGGCTGTTACTAGGCACAGATACGCAGTATTTT.

This clonotype was detected many times. The rearrangement links TRBV6-5 to TRBJ2-7; D not certain. The germline gives CDR1 MNHEY, CDR2 SVGAGI. Trimming took 5 bases from V and 2 from J, leaving 16 bases between them. The CDR3 has 15 amino acids. CDR3 loop: CASSPRPDPAYEQYF. The CDR3, as DNA: TGTGCCAGCAGTCCTAGACCGGACCCAGCCTACGAGCAGTACTTC.

This clonotype was detected ten times or more. The chain has TRBV2 and TRBJ2-5; D might be TRBD2 (5 bases). The germline V and J ends were trimmed by 6 bases and 10 bases, with 12 bases remaining between them. The CDR3 is 11 amino acids. CDR1 is SNHLY and CDR2 is FYNNEI in the germline V gene. The CDR3 loop is CASRGRGDQYF. Written as DNA, the CDR3 is TGTGCCAGCAGGGGGAGAGGAGACCAGTACTTC.

This clonotype was found a few times. The chain is built from TRBV24-1 and TRBJ1-2; D not resolved. The CDR3 is made up of 12 amino acids. Germline V gene lookup returns CDR1 KGHDR and CDR2 SFDVKD. The ends were cut back, 9 bases at V and 4 bases at J, with 11 bases in the middle. The CDR3 is CATSDQPYGYTF. The CDR3 nucleotides are TGTGCCACCTCAGACCAGCCCTATGGCTACACCTTC.

The genes are TRBV24-1 and TRBJ2-2; TRBD1 aligns across 9 bases. In germline, CDR1 is KGHDR, CDR2 SFDVKD. CDR3 length: 15 amino acids. J was trimmed by 7 bases and V by 7 bases; bases with no gene match: 9. CDR3 bases: TGTGCCACCAGACCGGACAGGGGAACGGGCGGGGAGCTGTTTTTT. Protein: CATRPDRGTGGELFF.

This clonotype showed up many times. V gene TRBV10-3 combines with J gene TRBJ2-1; 7 bases are a match to TRBD1. Trimming at V came to 4 bases and at J to 5 bases, leaving 5 bases not matched to a gene. From germline, CDR1 is ENHRY and CDR2 SYGVKD. The CDR3 has 14 residues. The CDR3 is CAISAKGADNEQFF. CDR3 DNA: TGTGCCATCAGTGCAAAGGGGGCGGACAATGAGCAGTTCTTC.